Listed below are T cell receptor beta chains from one sample, sequenced in a study of early T cells in non-severe SARS-CoV-2 infection. TCRdb ran MiXCR on the 5' RACE reads and lists one entry per CDR3 protein. Here the sample spans 50,000 or so distinct CDR3 sequences, approximately 12% being singletons. What was sequenced was whole blood. The receptor set was obtained from an adult who was a healthcare worker with PCR-confirmed SARS-CoV-2 infection or an uninfected control (not recorded which). The CDR3 runs from the conserved cysteine through the conserved F or W. D genes are given only for firm matches. Some rows mark clone size as missing; the rest say once, few, many or name a class of expanded clone.

J gene | V gene | clone size | D gene | CDR3 DNA | CDR3 protein
TRBJ2-7 | TRBV9 | NA | NA | TGTGCCAGCAGCCTAGAAGGGACTGCCTACGAGCAGTACTTC | CASSLEGTAYEQYF
TRBJ2-7 | TRBV11-3 | few | TRBD2 | TGTGCCAGCAGCTTAGGGGACGTAGCGGGAGGGACCTACGAGCAGTACTTC | CASSLGDVAGGTYEQYF
TRBJ1-5 | TRBV10-3 | many | NA | TGTGCCATCAGCGACGGCAATCAGCCCCAGCATTTT | CAISDGNQPQHF
TRBJ2-2 | TRBV28 | many | NA | TGTGCCAGCAGTTCCCCCGGGTCATCCACCGGGGAGCTGTTTTTT | CASSSPGSSTGELFF
TRBJ2-1 | TRBV2 | NA | TRBD2 | TGTGCCAGCAGGGTCGCGGGAGGTTCCTACAATGAGCAGTTCTTC | CASRVAGGSYNEQFF
TRBJ1-2 | TRBV4-1 | many | NA | TGCGCCAGCAGCCAAAATAGTGGAGGCCTCCGGGACTATGGCTACACCTTC | CASSQNSGGLRDYGYTF
TRBJ1-1 | TRBV9 | NA | NA | TGTGCCAGCAGCGTAGCACAGGTTGCTGAAGCTTTCTTT | CASSVAQVAEAFF
TRBJ1-2 | TRBV28 | NA | TRBD1 | TGTGCCATCCTAGGACAGGGGGAGAGCTATGGCTACACCTTC | CAILGQGESYGYTF
TRBJ2-1 | TRBV18 | many | NA | TGTGCCAGCTCACCTAGCCTTAATGAGCAGTTCTTC | CASSPSLNEQFF
TRBJ2-3 | TRBV4-2 | many | TRBD2 | TGTGCCAGCAGCCAAGGACTAGCGGGGACCACAGATACGCAGTATTTT | CASSQGLAGTTDTQYF
TRBJ2-2 | TRBV7-3 | few | TRBD1 | TGTGCCAGCAGCCGAGGGACAGGGTTTTTCACCGGGGAGCTGTTTTTT | CASSRGTGFFTGELFF
TRBJ1-4 | TRBV29-1 | NA | NA | TGCAGCGGCTGGGAGAAATCGGGGGAAAAACTGTTTTTT | CSGWEKSGEKLFF
TRBJ1-6 | TRBV5-1 | few | NA | TGCGCCAGCAGCTTGGTTGGGTCACCCCTCCACTTT | CASSLVGSPLHF
TRBJ2-1 | TRBV4-3 | NA | TRBD2 | TGCGCCAGCAACCAAGATTGGCAGGGGACTAGTAATGAGCAGTTCTTC | CASNQDWQGTSNEQFF
TRBJ2-6 | TRBV5-1 | NA | NA | TGCGCCAGCAGCTTGGGCCCTGTAACCGCGGCCAACGTCCTGACTTTC | CASSLGPVTAANVLTF
TRBJ2-1 | TRBV28 | few | TRBD2 | TGTGCCAGCAAGAGCGGGGGCTCCTACAATGAGCAGTTCTTC | CASKSGGSYNEQFF
TRBJ2-3 | TRBV6-1 | NA | TRBD2 | TGTGCCAGCAGGATTAGCGGGAGGGAGGCAGATACGCAGTATTTT | CASRISGREADTQYF
TRBJ2-7 | TRBV9 | few | NA | TGTGCCAGCAGCACCCGGGACGGATTATACGAGCAGTACTTC | CASSTRDGLYEQYF
TRBJ1-3 | TRBV3-1 | many | NA | TGTGCCAGCAGCCAAGATATTAGTGCTGGAAACACCATATATTTT | CASSQDISAGNTIYF
TRBJ2-3 | TRBV11-2 | few | NA | TGTGCCAGCAGCTTAGCGGGAGCGATAGATACGCAGTATTTT | CASSLAGAIDTQYF
TRBJ2-7 | TRBV11-2 | NA | TRBD1 | TGTGCCAGCAGCTCCACCGGGACAGGGGGCCTGAGCTCCTACGAGCAGTACTTC | CASSSTGTGGLSSYEQYF
TRBJ2-1 | TRBV2 | few | NA | TGTGCCAGCAGCGACGGATACAATGAGCAGTTCTTC | CASSDGYNEQFF
TRBJ2-7 | TRBV20-1 | many | NA | TGCAGTGCTAGAGATGATAGGAAATTCTACGAGCAGTACTTC | CSARDDRKFYEQYF
TRBJ2-3 | TRBV29-1 | many | NA | TGCAGCGTTGAAGAGGTCGATAAGTATTTT | CSVEEVDKYF
TRBJ2-3 | TRBV6-2/TRBV6-3 | few | NA | TGTGCCAGCAGCTCAACACTAGCCAGCTCAGATACGCAGTATTTT | CASSSTLASSDTQYF
TRBJ2-3 | TRBV6-5 | few | NA | TGTGCCAGCATTCCCCAGGGGCAGAGAGAAGATACGCAGTATTTT | CASIPQGQREDTQYF
TRBJ1-6 | TRBV12-3/TRBV12-4 | many | TRBD1 | TGTGCCAGCAGTCCGAAAGAAACAGGGGCAGTAAGAGTTTCACCCCTCCACTTT | CASSPKETGAVRVSPLHF
TRBJ2-3 | TRBV11-3 | many | TRBD2 | TGTGCCAGCAGCCCGGGACTAGCGGCAGATACGCAGTATTTT | CASSPGLAADTQYF
TRBJ2-4 | TRBV5-1 | many | NA | TGCGCCAGCTCCGAGGGGTCTGATTCGAGGTTCTGGAACATTCAGTACTTC | CASSEGSDSRFWNIQYF
TRBJ2-5 | TRBV7-2 | few | NA | TGTGCCAGCAGCTTAATTAGTGGGATGGGGGAGACCCAGTACTTC | CASSLISGMGETQYF
TRBJ1-6 | TRBV13 | many | NA | TGTGCCAGCAGCCAAGCTACGGGGGGCGGGAGCTCACCCCTCCACTTT | CASSQATGGGSSPLHF
TRBJ2-1 | TRBV5-1 | many | NA | TGCGCCAGCAGCTTGGTTCTGGGTAGCTCCTACAATGAGCAGTTCTTC | CASSLVLGSSYNEQFF
TRBJ2-3 | TRBV10-3 | NA | NA | TGTGCCATCAGTAGGGGAAGCACAGATACGCAGTATTTT | CAISRGSTDTQYF
TRBJ2-3 | TRBV7-2 | many | TRBD1 | TGTGCCAGCAGCTCCCGGGACAGGGAGATCGGAGATACGCAGTATTTT | CASSSRDREIGDTQYF
TRBJ2-5 | TRBV5-1 | NA | NA | TGCGCCAGCAGCTCAGTTCCGGGAGTACAAGAGACCCAGTACTTC | CASSSVPGVQETQYF
TRBJ1-2 | TRBV29-1 | many | NA | TGCAGCGCCCCCGACAGAGCTTCTAACTATGGCTACACCTTC | CSAPDRASNYGYTF
TRBJ2-5 | TRBV20-1 | few | NA | TGCAGTGCTCCTGGGTTACAAGAGACCCAGTACTTC | CSAPGLQETQYF
TRBJ2-1 | TRBV14 | many | NA | TGTGCCAGCAGCCAAACCACCTACAATGAGCAGTTCTTC | CASSQTTYNEQFF
TRBJ1-1 | TRBV7-6 | few | NA | TGTGCCAGCAGCTCCCGCCTCGGTGCTGAAGCTTTCTTT | CASSSRLGAEAFF
TRBJ2-5 | TRBV9 | few | TRBD1 | TGTGCCAGCAGCGTAAATGACAGGGGGTGGGAGACCCAGTACTTC | CASSVNDRGWETQYF
TRBJ1-2 | TRBV28 | NA | TRBD1 | TGTGCCAGCAGTTTGGTCCCGGGACAGGGGAGCTATGGCTACACCTTC | CASSLVPGQGSYGYTF
TRBJ1-2 | TRBV7-2 | few | NA | TGTGCCAGCAGCCTACACCTCCCGACAGGCGCCTATGGCTACACCTTC | CASSLHLPTGAYGYTF
TRBJ1-5 | TRBV6-1 | many | NA | TGTGCCAGCAGTGAAGGGGGGGTCAATCAGCCCCAGCATTTT | CASSEGGVNQPQHF
TRBJ2-3 | TRBV11-2 | NA | NA | TGTGCCAGCAGCCCGGGCAGGTTAGCGGAATACGTCCGTGATACGCAGTATTTT | CASSPGRLAEYVRDTQYF
TRBJ2-2 | TRBV20-1 | many | TRBD1 | TGCAGTGCTAGGGAGCCGGGACAGGAACGCGGGGAGCTGTTTTTT | CSAREPGQERGELFF
TRBJ2-3 | TRBV12-3/TRBV12-4 | NA | NA | TGTGCTAGCAGACCGGACCGCACAGATACGCAGTATTTT | CASRPDRTDTQYF
TRBJ1-1 | TRBV24-1 | few | NA | TGTGCCACCAGTGACGGGGGGGTGTGGCTCTTT | CATSDGGVWLF
TRBJ2-5 | TRBV21-1 | NA | NA | TGTGCCAGCAGCAAGCCCAGGACTAGCAATCGCTGGGTAGACTTC | CASSKPRTSNRWVDF
TRBJ1-2 | TRBV12-3/TRBV12-4 | many | NA | TGTGCCAGCAGGGTACAGGAATACTATGGCTACACCTTC | CASRVQEYYGYTF
TRBJ1-1 | TRBV20-1 | NA | NA | TGCAGCCTCGTCAGGGAAGTGAACACTGAAGCTTTCTTT | CSLVREVNTEAFF
TRBJ2-7 | TRBV7-9 | NA | TRBD1 | TGTGCCAGCAGCTTAGGAGACAGGGCCCCCTACGAGCAGTACTTC | CASSLGDRAPYEQYF